This TCR beta chain originates from a study of cytomegalovirus exposure and HLA in healthy donors. CDR1 and CDR2 (germline): MDHEN, SYDVKM. The CDR3 is made up of 15 amino acids. V shed 7 bases and J shed 4 bases, with 18 bases lying between them. This clone was detected once. Antigen unknown. Sequenced by immunoSEQ multiplex PCR; TCRdb stores in-frame clones only, minus some. The table shows 100,000 or so clones, with roughly 87% occurring only once. Overall study results and limits: Most TCR sequences were seen very rarely across donors, but some public TCRs occurred in many.

The chain carries TRBV28 and TRBJ2-3; the D gene is possibly TRBD2 (6 bases). The receptor's source is a man aged 18 to 35 in good health and CMV-seropositive. The sequencing sample was made of PBMCs. The CDR3 loop is CASTKTWGVPDTQYF. CDR3 DNA sequence: TGTGCCAGCACCAAGACATGGGGGGTCCCAGATACGCAGTATTTT.